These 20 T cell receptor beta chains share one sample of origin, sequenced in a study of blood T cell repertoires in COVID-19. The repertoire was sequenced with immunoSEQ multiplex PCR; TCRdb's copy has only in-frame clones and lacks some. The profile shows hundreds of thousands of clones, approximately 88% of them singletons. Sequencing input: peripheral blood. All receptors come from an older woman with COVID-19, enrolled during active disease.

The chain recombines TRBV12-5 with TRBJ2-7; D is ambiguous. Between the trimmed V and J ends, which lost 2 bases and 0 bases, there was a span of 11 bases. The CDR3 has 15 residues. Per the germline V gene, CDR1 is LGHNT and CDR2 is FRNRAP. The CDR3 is CASGLIPSSSYEQYF. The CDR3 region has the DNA TGTGCTAGTGGTTTGATCCCTAGTAGCTCCTACGAGCAGTACTTC.

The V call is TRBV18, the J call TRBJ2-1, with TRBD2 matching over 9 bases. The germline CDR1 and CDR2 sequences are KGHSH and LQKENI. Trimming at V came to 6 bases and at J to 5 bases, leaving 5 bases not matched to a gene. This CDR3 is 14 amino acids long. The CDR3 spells CASSLAGWDNEQFF. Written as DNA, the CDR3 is TGTGCCAGCTCCCTAGCGGGGTGGGACAATGAGCAGTTCTTC.

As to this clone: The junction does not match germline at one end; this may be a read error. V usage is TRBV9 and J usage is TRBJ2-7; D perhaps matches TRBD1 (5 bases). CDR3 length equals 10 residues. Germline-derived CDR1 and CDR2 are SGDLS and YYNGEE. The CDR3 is CASNWGHPLF. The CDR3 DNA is TGTGCCAGCAACTGGGGCCACCCCCTCTTC.

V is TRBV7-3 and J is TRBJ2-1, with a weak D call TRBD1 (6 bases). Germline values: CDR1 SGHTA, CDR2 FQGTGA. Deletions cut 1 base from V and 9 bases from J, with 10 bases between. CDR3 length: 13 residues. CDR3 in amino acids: CASSLKGEREQFF. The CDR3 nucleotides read TGTGCCAGCAGCTTAAAGGGGGAGCGTGAGCAGTTCTTC.

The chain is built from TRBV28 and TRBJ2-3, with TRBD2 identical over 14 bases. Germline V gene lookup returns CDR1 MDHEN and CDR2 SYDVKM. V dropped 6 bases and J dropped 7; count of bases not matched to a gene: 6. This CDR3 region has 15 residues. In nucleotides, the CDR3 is TGTGCCAGCAGCTGGACTAGCGGGGGGAGTCATACGCAGTATTTT. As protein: CASSWTSGGSHTQYF.

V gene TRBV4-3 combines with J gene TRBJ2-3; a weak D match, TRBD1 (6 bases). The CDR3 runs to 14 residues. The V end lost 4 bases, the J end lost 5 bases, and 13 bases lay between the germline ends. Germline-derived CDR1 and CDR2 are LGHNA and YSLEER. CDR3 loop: CASSPRQGLDTQYF. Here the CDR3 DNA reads TGCGCCAGCAGCCCGCGGCAGGGGTTAGATACGCAGTATTTT.

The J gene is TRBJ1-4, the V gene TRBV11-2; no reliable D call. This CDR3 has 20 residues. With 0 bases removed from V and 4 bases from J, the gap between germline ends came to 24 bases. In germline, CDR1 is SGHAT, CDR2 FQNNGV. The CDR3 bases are TGTGCCAGCAGCTTAGATCGGGGAGTAGTTAATGTCCTTAATAATGAAAAACTGTTTTTT. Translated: CASSLDRGVVNVLNNEKLFF.

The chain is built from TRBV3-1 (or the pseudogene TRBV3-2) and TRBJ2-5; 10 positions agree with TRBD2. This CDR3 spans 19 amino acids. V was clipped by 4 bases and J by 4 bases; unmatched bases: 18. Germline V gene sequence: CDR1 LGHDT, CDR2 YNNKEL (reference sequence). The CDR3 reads CASSPLGSGRAAVRETQYF. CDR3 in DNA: TGTGCCAGCAGCCCCCTGGGAAGCGGGAGGGCCGCGGTAAGAGAGACCCAGTACTTC.

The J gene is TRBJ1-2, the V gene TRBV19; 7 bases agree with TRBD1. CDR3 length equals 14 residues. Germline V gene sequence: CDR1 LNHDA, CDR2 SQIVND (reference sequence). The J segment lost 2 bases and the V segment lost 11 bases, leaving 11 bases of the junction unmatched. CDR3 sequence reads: CASKEGAENYGYTF. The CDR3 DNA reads TGTGCCTCGAAAGAGGGGGCAGAAAACTATGGCTACACCTTC.

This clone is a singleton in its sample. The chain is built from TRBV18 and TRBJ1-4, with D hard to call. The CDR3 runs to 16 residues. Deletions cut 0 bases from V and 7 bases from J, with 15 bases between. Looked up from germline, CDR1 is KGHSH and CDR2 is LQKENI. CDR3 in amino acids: CASSPPVGRLSEKLFF. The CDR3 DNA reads TGTGCCAGCTCACCACCGGTGGGCCGCCTCTCTGAAAAACTGTTTTTT.

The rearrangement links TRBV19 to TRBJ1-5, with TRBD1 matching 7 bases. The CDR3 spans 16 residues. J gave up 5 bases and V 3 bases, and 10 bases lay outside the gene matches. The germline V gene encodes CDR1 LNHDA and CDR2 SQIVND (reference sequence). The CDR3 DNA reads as TGTGCCAGTAGTATTCACCGACAGGGAAGATATCAGCCCCAGCATTTT. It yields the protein CASSIHRQGRYQPQHF. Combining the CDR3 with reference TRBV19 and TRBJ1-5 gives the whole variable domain DGGITQSPKYLFRKEGQNVTLSCEQNLNHDAMYWYRQDPGQGLRLIYYSQIVNDFQKGDIAEGYSVSREKKESFPLTVTSAQKNPTAFYLCASSIHRQGRYQPQHFGDGTRLSIL.

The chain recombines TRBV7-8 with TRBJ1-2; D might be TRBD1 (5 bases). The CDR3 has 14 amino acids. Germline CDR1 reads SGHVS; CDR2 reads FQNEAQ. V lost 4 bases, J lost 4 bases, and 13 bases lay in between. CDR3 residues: CASSSGPSSYGYTF. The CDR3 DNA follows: TGTGCCAGCAGCTCAGGGCCGTCGAGCTATGGCTACACCTTC.

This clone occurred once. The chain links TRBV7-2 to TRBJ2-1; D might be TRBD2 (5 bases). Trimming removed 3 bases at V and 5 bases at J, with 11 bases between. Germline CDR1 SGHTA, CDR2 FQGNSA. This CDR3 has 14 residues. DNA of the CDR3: TGTGCCAGCAGCTTCAGGTCCGGGAACAATGAGCAGTTCTTC. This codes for CASSFRSGNNEQFF.

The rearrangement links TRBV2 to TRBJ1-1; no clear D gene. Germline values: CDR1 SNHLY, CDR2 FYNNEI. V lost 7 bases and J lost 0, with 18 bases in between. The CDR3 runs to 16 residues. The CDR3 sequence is CASTPRSGSMNTEAFF. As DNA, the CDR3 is TGTGCCAGCACCCCCCGGAGTGGCAGCATGAACACTGAAGCTTTCTTT. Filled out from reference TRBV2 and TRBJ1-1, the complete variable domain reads EPEVTQTPSHQVTQMGQEVILRCVPISNHLYFYWYRQILGQKVEFLVSFYNNEISEKSEIFDDQFSVERPDGSNFTLKIRSTKLEDSAMYFCASTPRSGSMNTEAFFGQGTRLTVV.

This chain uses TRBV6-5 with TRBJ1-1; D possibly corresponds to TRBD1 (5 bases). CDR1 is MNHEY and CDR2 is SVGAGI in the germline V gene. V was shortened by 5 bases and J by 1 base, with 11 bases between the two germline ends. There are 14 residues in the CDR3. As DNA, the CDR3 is TGTGCCAGCAGTCGCGCCGGGGGGAACACTGAAGCTTTCTTT. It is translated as CASSRAGGNTEAFF.

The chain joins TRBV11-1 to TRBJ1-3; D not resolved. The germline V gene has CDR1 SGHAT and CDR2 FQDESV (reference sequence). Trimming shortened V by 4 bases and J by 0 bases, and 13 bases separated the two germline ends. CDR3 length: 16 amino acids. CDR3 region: CASSSTGRDSGNTIYF. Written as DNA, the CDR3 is TGTGCCAGCAGCTCCACCGGGAGGGACTCTGGAAACACCATATATTTT.

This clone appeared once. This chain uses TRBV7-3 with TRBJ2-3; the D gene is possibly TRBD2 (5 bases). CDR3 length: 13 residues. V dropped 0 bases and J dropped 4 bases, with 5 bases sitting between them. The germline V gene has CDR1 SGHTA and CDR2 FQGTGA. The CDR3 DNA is TGTGCCAGCAGCTTAACGGACTCAGATACGCAGTATTTT. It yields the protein CASSLTDSDTQYF.

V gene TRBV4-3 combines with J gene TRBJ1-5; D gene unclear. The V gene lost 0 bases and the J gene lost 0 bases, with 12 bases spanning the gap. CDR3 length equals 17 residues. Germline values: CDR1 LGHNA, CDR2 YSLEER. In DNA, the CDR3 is TGCGCCAGCAGCCAAGATTTGGGGAGAGCTAGCAATCAGCCCCAGCATTTT. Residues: CASSQDLGRASNQPQHF.

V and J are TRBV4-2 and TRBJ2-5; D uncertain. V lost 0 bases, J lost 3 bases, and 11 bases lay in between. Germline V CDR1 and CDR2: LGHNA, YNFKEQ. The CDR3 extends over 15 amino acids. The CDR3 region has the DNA TGTGCCAGCAGCCAAGAACAGCAACTCGAAGAGACCCAGTACTTC. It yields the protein CASSQEQQLEETQYF.

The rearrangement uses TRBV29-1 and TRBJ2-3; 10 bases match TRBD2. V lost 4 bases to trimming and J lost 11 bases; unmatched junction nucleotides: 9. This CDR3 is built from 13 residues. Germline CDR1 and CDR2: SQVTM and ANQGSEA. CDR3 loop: CSVGEGLAGGQYF. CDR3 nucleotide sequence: TGCAGCGTTGGGGAGGGTTTAGCGGGAGGGCAGTATTTT.